This T cell receptor (beta chain) was documented in a study of breast tumors, draining lymph nodes, adjacent tissues. General study findings and limits: Luminal-like breast cancer showed significantly higher tumor–nontumor repertoire similarity than basal-like. That most tumor T cells come from lymph nodes remained unproven. Most tumor T cells seemingly derive from lymph node, then expand in tumor.

One entry per CDR3 protein, called by TCRdb with MiXCR from the multiplex PCR reads. The data show fewer than 200,000 distinct CDR3 sequences, with about 30% seen just once and 4% to 5.5% held by the top ten. The lymph nodes were axillary draining lymph nodes from breast cancer patients. Many counts were recorded for this clonotype. Its antigen remains unidentified. The V end was cut by 1 base, the J end by 0 bases, with 4 bases between. The CDR3 runs 13 residues. The germline V gene has CDR1 PRHDT and CDR2 FYEKMQ (reference sequence). Sequences were obtained from axillary lymph node tissue. The chain uses TRBV13 and TRBJ2-7; D is undetermined. This TCR was sampled from a female donor with breast cancer. Some clones in this sample may be carry-over from other donors' samples. The CDR3 loop is CASSLVSSYEQYF. CDR3 bases: TGTGCCAGCAGCTTAGTCAGCTCCTACGAGCAGTACTTC.